One sample yielded the 3 T cell receptor beta chains listed below, sequenced in a study of blood T cell repertoires in COVID-19. TCRdb keeps only in-frame clones here, not all; method: immunoSEQ multiplex PCR. The profile covers 90,000 to 120,000 clones, with roughly 82% appearing a single time and 4.8% taken by the ten largest. Sequencing was performed on peripheral blood. The receptors were sampled from a man between 60 and 75 years old with acute or convalescent COVID-19.

J is TRBJ1-6 and V is TRBV7-9; tentatively, D is TRBD1 (5 bases). Trimming took 8 bases from V and 8 from J, leaving 22 bases between them. Germline V gene lookup returns CDR1 SEHNR and CDR2 FQNEAQ (reference sequence). The CDR3 extends over 16 amino acids. CDR3 region: CASATSGANVDSPLHF. CDR3 coding DNA: TGTGCCAGCGCCACGAGCGGGGCAAACGTCGATTCACCCCTCCACTTT.

The genes are TRBV11-3 and TRBJ2-2, with 7 bases aligning to TRBD2. This CDR3 is built from 15 residues. Germline loops: CDR1 SGHNT, CDR2 YENEEA. V gave up 4 bases and J gave up 4 bases; unmatched junction bases: 6. The CDR3 DNA reads TGTGCCAGCAGCTGGGGGGAGGGCCCCACCGGGGAGCTGTTTTTT. Translation gives CASSWGEGPTGELFF.

The chain is built from TRBV5-1 and TRBJ1-2; D remains ambiguous. Germline V gene sequence: CDR1 SGHRS, CDR2 YFSETQ. Trimming took 3 bases from V and 3 from J, leaving 15 bases between them. The CDR3 totals 15 residues. The CDR3 coding sequence is TGCGCCAGCAGCTCCGTGGAGGGAAGGGACTATGGCTACACCTTC. Translation gives CASSSVEGRDYGYTF. The whole variable domain, filled in from reference TRBV5-1 and TRBJ1-2, reads KAGVTQTPRYLIKTRGQQVTLSCSPISGHRSVSWYQQTPGQGLQFLFEYFSETQRNKGNFPGRFSGRQFSNSRSEMNVSTLELGDSALYLCASSSVEGRDYGYTFGSGTRLTVV.